The 27 T cell receptor beta chains below come from one sample, sequenced in a study of shared clonotypes between healthy human individuals. Libraries were prepared by immunoSEQ multiplex PCR; TCRdb keeps only in-frame clonotypes and omits some of them. The sample lists over 400,000 clones; approximately 78% were seen once. Material: PBMCs. These receptors all come from a woman in her thirties or forties in good health. Some clones in this sample may be carry-over from other donors' samples.

The rearrangement links TRBV29-1 to TRBJ1-2; 7 nucleotides agree with TRBD1. Germline V gives CDR1 SQVTM, CDR2 ANQGSEA. CDR3 length: 13 residues. J lost 3 bases, V lost 5 bases, and 6 bases had no gene match. Here the CDR3 DNA reads TGCAGCGTTTCCAGGGGGATGGACTATGGCTACACCTTC. This encodes CSVSRGMDYGYTF.

The chain combines TRBV6-5 with TRBJ2-4; D remains unclear. Germline V gene lookup returns CDR1 MNHEY and CDR2 SVGAGI. The CDR3 length is 11 residues. V was shortened by 8 bases and J by 9 bases, with 11 bases between the two germline ends. The CDR3 spells CASSGIGIQYF. The CDR3, as DNA: TGTGCCAGCTCGGGTATCGGCATTCAGTACTTC.

This chain uses TRBV5-1 with TRBJ2-2, with D possibly being TRBD1 (5 bases). This CDR3 is built from 16 residues. Germline V gene sequence: CDR1 SGHRS, CDR2 YFSETQ. Deletions cut 0 bases from V and 3 bases from J, with 12 bases between. DNA of the CDR3: TGCGCCAGCAGCTTGGTGACAGACTCTTACACCGGGGAGCTGTTTTTT. Protein product: CASSLVTDSYTGELFF. The whole variable domain, remainder taken from reference TRBV5-1 and TRBJ2-2, is KAGVTQTPRYLIKTRGQQVTLSCSPISGHRSVSWYQQTPGQGLQFLFEYFSETQRNKGNFPGRFSGRQFSNSRSEMNVSTLELGDSALYLCASSLVTDSYTGELFFGEGSRLTVL.

The chain links TRBV5-4 to TRBJ1-1; 8 bases are a match to TRBD1. The CDR3 totals 13 residues. CDR1 is SGHNT and CDR2 is YYREEE in the germline V gene (reference sequence). J was trimmed by 8 bases and V by 0 bases; bases with no gene match: 3. The CDR3 loop reads CASSLGGTGEAFF. The CDR3 DNA is TGTGCCAGCAGCTTGGGAGGGACAGGCGAAGCTTTCTTT.

Notes on this clone: The likely explanation is a read error, given a far larger clone one base away. Within the sample, other DNA sequences also encode this same CDR3. The chain has TRBV5-4 and TRBJ2-2; no clear D gene. CDR1 and CDR2 from the germline V gene are SGHNT and YYREEE (reference sequence). The CDR3 extends over 15 amino acids. The CDR3 protein is CASSFSRANTGELFF. CDR3 nucleotides: TGCGCCAGCAGCTTTTCCAGAGCGAACACCGGGGAGCTGTTTTTT.

The V call is TRBV5-1, the J call TRBJ2-7; 8 nucleotides agree with TRBD2. The CDR3 contains 18 residues. With V trimmed by 2 bases and J by 0 bases, 13 bases remained unmatched. Germline CDR1 reads SGHRS; CDR2 reads YFSETQ. This CDR3 is CASSLGSPGRDYSYEQYF. The CDR3 DNA reads as TGCGCCAGCAGCTTAGGGTCCCCCGGGAGGGACTACTCCTACGAGCAGTACTTC.

The chain couples TRBV6-1 to TRBJ2-7; the D is unclear. V was cut by 2 bases and J by 6 bases, with 14 bases left in between. CDR1 is MNHNS, CDR2 SASEGT, per germline. The CDR3 totals 14 residues. The CDR3 DNA reads TGTGCCAGCAGTGAATTGGCAACCAAAGGCGAGCAGTACTTC. This encodes CASSELATKGEQYF.

The rearrangement links TRBV7-8 to TRBJ1-5; 7 nucleotides match TRBD1. CDR1 and CDR2 from the germline V gene are SGHVS and FQNEAQ. This CDR3 comprises 14 residues. V shed 6 bases, J shed 6 bases, and the junction held 8 bases outside the gene matches. In DNA form, the CDR3 reads TGTGCCAGCAGTAGAGACAGGGTAGGTCAGCCCCAGCATTTT. Translated, it gives CASSRDRVGQPQHF.

The chain is built from TRBV7-9 and TRBJ1-1, with 7 bases matching TRBD1. Germline V gene sequence: CDR1 SEHNR, CDR2 FQNEAQ (reference sequence). This CDR3 has 13 residues. Trimming at V came to 2 bases and at J to 5 bases, leaving 2 bases not matched to a gene. The DNA of the CDR3 is TGTGCCAGCAGCTTACAGGGGGAGACTGAAGCTTTCTTT. Its translation is CASSLQGETEAFF.

This chain connects TRBV7-6 to TRBJ2-1; D may correspond to TRBD1 or TRBD2 (6 bases each). Germline V gene data show CDR1 as SGHVS and CDR2 as FNYEAQ. Trimming took off 5 bases at V and 3 bases at J, with 14 bases between the two ends. The CDR3 length is 15 residues. The CDR3, as DNA: TGTGCCAGCAGCCCGCCGGAGGGGGGCTACAATGAGCAGTTCTTC. Residues: CASSPPEGGYNEQFF.

V and J are TRBV9 and TRBJ2-5; D is unclear. Trimming stripped 3 bases from V and 4 bases from J, with 13 bases between. The CDR3 is made up of 14 amino acids. Germline loops: CDR1 SGDLS, CDR2 YYNGEE. Here the CDR3 reads CASSDSPGPETQYF. Written as DNA, the CDR3 is TGTGCCAGCAGCGACAGCCCCGGCCCAGAGACCCAGTACTTC.

The chain recombines TRBV2 with TRBJ2-5; D gene uncertain. Germline CDR1 SNHLY, CDR2 FYNNEI. The CDR3 totals 13 residues. Trimming cost V 4 bases and J 1 base, with 7 bases left between them. The CDR3: CASSGNGQETQYF. In nucleotides, the CDR3 is TGTGCCAGCAGTGGTAATGGCCAAGAGACCCAGTACTTC.

The V gene is TRBV18, the J gene TRBJ2-1; the match to TRBD2 covers 8 bases. J gave up 5 bases and V 0 bases, and 3 bases lay outside the gene matches. The germline V gene has CDR1 KGHSH and CDR2 LQKENI. CDR3 length: 15 residues. The CDR3 loop reads CASSPPGLGDNEQFF. The CDR3 DNA reads TGTGCCAGCTCACCACCGGGACTAGGGGACAATGAGCAGTTCTTC.

The rearrangement joins TRBV6-6 to TRBJ2-5; 9 bases are a match to TRBD1. The CDR3 is made up of 15 amino acids. Germline V CDR1 and CDR2: MNHNY, SVGAGI (reference sequence). The J segment lost 4 bases and the V segment lost 1 base, leaving 4 bases of the junction unmatched. The CDR3 DNA reads as TGTGCCAGCAGTTACTACCCGGGACAGGGAGAGACCCAGTACTTC. Its translation: CASSYYPGQGETQYF.

The chain uses TRBV5-1 and TRBJ2-7; 12 bases fit TRBD2. Germline V gives CDR1 SGHRS, CDR2 YFSETQ. The length of the CDR3 is 14 residues. Losses at the gene ends were 4 bases for V and 5 bases for J; bases not matched to a gene: 4. CDR3 in DNA: TGCGCCAGCAGCGCTAGCGGGAGGGAACACGAGCAGTACTTC. The encoded protein is CASSASGREHEQYF.

This chain links TRBV5-1 with TRBJ2-1, with TRBD2 matching over 8 bases. This CDR3 is built from 16 residues. After removal of 1 base from V and 9 bases from J, the junction contained 12 bases not matched to a gene. Germline V gene data show CDR1 as SGHRS and CDR2 as YFSETQ. CDR3 nucleotides: TGCGCCAGCAGCTTGTTTGCGGGAGGATCGGGGGGTGAGCAGTTCTTC. Protein product: CASSLFAGGSGGEQFF.

This clone was seen only once. This sequence joins TRBV11-3 and TRBJ1-3; weak D call: TRBD1 (6 bases). This CDR3 spans 14 amino acids. The germline V and J ends were trimmed by 5 bases and 0 bases, with 8 bases remaining between them. The germline V gene has CDR1 SGHNT and CDR2 YENEEA. CDR3 protein: CASSVDSSGNTIYF. CDR3 sequence (DNA): TGTGCCAGCAGCGTGGACAGCTCTGGAAACACCATATATTTT. Together with reference TRBV11-3 and TRBJ1-3, the CDR3 gives the full variable domain: EAGVVQSPRYKIIEKKQPVAFWCNPISGHNTLYWYLQNLGQGPELLIRYENEEAVDDSQLPKDRFSAERLKGVDSTLKIQPAELGDSAVYLCASSVDSSGNTIYFGEGSWLTVV.

The chain has TRBV6-1 and TRBJ2-5, with D possibly being TRBD1 (6 bases). The CDR3 has 13 residues. The V gene's germline CDR1 is MNHNS and CDR2 SASEGT. V was pared by 6 bases and J by 5 bases, with 13 bases between. Here the CDR3 DNA reads TGTGCCAGCAGGGCTACAGGGCTGGAGACCCAGTACTTC. The encoded protein is CASRATGLETQYF.

The chain couples TRBV6-4 to TRBJ1-2; TRBD1 matches 7 bases. Germline values: CDR1 MRHNA, CDR2 SNTAGT. J lost 2 bases, V lost 3 bases, and 6 bases had no gene match. CDR3 length: 15 residues. The CDR3 nucleotides are TGTGCCAGCAGTGAATCGGGACAGAACAACTATGGCTACACCTTC. Encoded protein: CASSESGQNNYGYTF.

This sequence joins TRBV28 and TRBJ1-4; 8 bases line up with TRBD1. Per germline, CDR1 MDHEN and CDR2 SYDVKM. Trimming took 4 bases from V and 7 from J; bases not matched to a gene: 8. The CDR3 runs to 15 residues. Written as DNA, the CDR3 is TGTGCCAGCAGTTCCAACCTGGGGACAGGTGAAAAACTGTTTTTT. It is translated as CASSSNLGTGEKLFF.

The chain employs TRBV7-6 and TRBJ2-7; TRBD2 is a possible D gene (6 bases). The germline gives CDR1 SGHVS, CDR2 FNYEAQ. Trimming cost V 3 bases and J 3 bases, with 21 bases left between them. This CDR3 is built from 17 residues. For the CDR3, the DNA is TGTGCCAGCAGCTTTACCCCCCCTTCGGGAGAGTACTACGAGCAGTACTTC. Amino acids: CASSFTPPSGEYYEQYF.

The chain employs TRBV7-3 and TRBJ1-1; D uncertain. Per the germline V gene, CDR1 is SGHTA and CDR2 is FQGTGA. This CDR3 is built from 13 residues. Trimming shortened V by 2 bases and J by 5 bases, and 9 bases separated the two germline ends. The chain's CDR3 is CASSLSGRTEAFF. The CDR3 nucleotides read TGTGCCAGCAGCTTATCCGGGCGGACTGAAGCTTTCTTT.

This clone appeared a few times. V usage is TRBV11-2 and J usage is TRBJ2-1; 14 bases match TRBD2. The length of the CDR3 is 17 residues. With 2 bases clipped from V and 6 bases from J, the junction kept 6 bases outside the gene matches. CDR1 and CDR2 from the germline V gene are SGHAT and FQNNGV. The CDR3 sequence: CASSLPGLAGGGNEQFF. The CDR3 nucleotides are TGTGCCAGCAGCTTACCCGGACTAGCGGGAGGTGGCAATGAGCAGTTCTTC.

The chain carries TRBV29-1 and TRBJ2-5; 10 nucleotides match TRBD1. The germline CDR1 and CDR2 sequences are SQVTM and ANQGSEA. The CDR3 has 12 amino acids. V was pared by 8 bases and J by 4 bases, with 4 bases of the junction left unmatched. CDR3 in amino acids: CSPRDRGETQYF. The DNA of the CDR3 is TGCAGCCCTCGGGACAGGGGAGAGACCCAGTACTTC.

This rearrangement joins TRBV7-6 to TRBJ2-3; D is undetermined. Between the trimmed V and J ends, which lost 2 bases and 0 bases, there was a span of 9 bases. This CDR3 comprises 15 residues. CDR1 SGHVS and CDR2 FNYEAQ come from the germline V gene. DNA for the CDR3: TGTGCCAGCAGCTTAACGGCCTCTAGCACAGATACGCAGTATTTT. Translated, it gives CASSLTASSTDTQYF.

V is TRBV18 and J is TRBJ2-7, with D possibly TRBD1 on 7 matching bases. Germline V gives CDR1 KGHSH, CDR2 LQKENI. The V gene lost 6 bases and the J gene lost 0 bases, with 12 bases spanning the gap. The CDR3 totals 14 residues. The CDR3 DNA reads as TGTGCCAGCTCCGGAGGGACAGTCTCCTACGAGCAGTACTTC. Amino acids: CASSGGTVSYEQYF.

As regards this clone: One end of the junction does not line up with germline, which may come from a read error. The V and J genes are TRBV30 and TRBJ2-7; a possible D gene is TRBD1 (5 bases). Per germline, CDR1 GTSNPN and CDR2 SVGIG (reference sequence). There are 12 residues in the CDR3. The CDR3 DNA reads TGCGCCTGGATGGTCAGGGTCAGCGAGCAGTACTTC. Protein product: CAWMVRVSEQYF.